The 29 T cell receptor beta chains below all came from one sample that was sequenced in a study of shared clonotypes between healthy human individuals. The repertoire was sequenced with immunoSEQ multiplex PCR; TCRdb's copy has only in-frame clones and lacks some. The sample records a few million clones, approximately 94% being singletons. Sequencing input: naive CD4+ T cells sorted from blood. As for subset: CD45RA+ positively selected. Receptor source: a man between 18 and 35 years old in good health.

This chain connects TRBV7-2 to TRBJ1-2; D gene unclear. V was clipped by 1 base and J by 5 bases, with 17 bases between them. Germline-derived CDR1 and CDR2 are SGHTA and FQGNSA. The CDR3 has 16 amino acids. The CDR3 coding sequence is TGTGCCAGCAGCTTAGTAGTAGGGCAGGAACCATATGGCTACACCTTC. It is translated as CASSLVVGQEPYGYTF.

The rearrangement uses TRBV11-2 and TRBJ1-4; TRBD1 matches 7 bases. Trimming removed 7 bases from V and 5 bases from J; junction bases left unmatched: 4. Germline assignment: CDR1 SGHAT and CDR2 FQNNGV. There are 13 residues in the CDR3. The CDR3 DNA follows: TGTGCCAGCAACCGGGACAGAAATGAAAAACTGTTTTTT. Amino acids: CASNRDRNEKLFF.

The genes are TRBV4-3 and TRBJ2-4, with 7 nucleotides matching TRBD2. V shed 8 bases, J shed 0 bases, and the junction held 13 bases outside the gene matches. Germline CDR1 LGHNA, CDR2 YSLEER. The CDR3 extends over 17 amino acids. CDR3 in amino acids: CASSEFSGSLAKNIQYF. In nucleotides, the CDR3 is TGCGCCAGCTCCGAGTTTAGCGGGTCTTTAGCCAAAAACATTCAGTACTTC.

V gene TRBV28 combines with J gene TRBJ1-6; tentatively, D is TRBD1 (5 bases). There are 14 residues in the CDR3. V dropped 6 bases and J dropped 2 bases, with 8 bases sitting between them. The germline CDR1 and CDR2 sequences are MDHEN and SYDVKM. CDR3 nucleotide sequence: TGTGCCAGCAGCCCGACAGCCTATAATTCACCCCTCCACTTT. Its translation: CASSPTAYNSPLHF.

The CDR3 DNA reads as TGTGCCAGCAGCTTATACGGGACAGGTTACTACGAGCAGTACTTC. Encoded protein: CASSLYGTGYYEQYF. The gene calls are TRBV7-8 and TRBJ2-7; 8 bases match TRBD1. The trim removed 2 bases at V and 3 bases at J, leaving 6 bases unmatched. Germline-derived CDR1 and CDR2 are SGHVS and FQNEAQ. The CDR3 has 15 amino acids. The whole variable domain, remainder taken from reference TRBV7-8 and TRBJ2-7, is GAGVSQSPRYKVAKRGQDVALRCDPISGHVSLFWYQQALGQGPEFLTYFQNEAQLDKSGLPSDRFFAERPEGSVSTLKIQRTQQEDSAVYLCASSLYGTGYYEQYFGPGTRLTVT.

The J gene is TRBJ1-2, the V gene TRBV18; D is unresolved. CDR1 is KGHSH, CDR2 LQKENI, per germline. The CDR3 spans 15 residues. V dropped 0 bases and J dropped 5 bases, with 13 bases sitting between them. In DNA, the CDR3 is TGTGCCAGCTCACCACCGAACGGTGGTGGGTATGGCTACACCTTC. Translated, it gives CASSPPNGGGYGYTF.

This chain's CDR3 is CATQGLSYEQYF. Here the CDR3 DNA reads TGTGCCACCCAGGGACTTTCCTACGAGCAGTACTTC. The rearrangement joins TRBV10-3 to TRBJ2-7, with D perhaps TRBD2 (6 bases). V was shortened by 10 bases and J by 1 base, with 11 bases between the two germline ends. This CDR3 is 12 amino acids long. CDR1 and CDR2 (germline): ENHRY, SYGVKD.

The chain carries TRBV6-6 and TRBJ2-7, with D perhaps TRBD1 (5 bases). Trimming pared 0 bases from V and 2 bases from J, leaving 11 bases between. The CDR3 loop spans 15 amino acids. Germline values: CDR1 MNHNY, CDR2 SVGAGI (reference sequence). The CDR3 DNA sequence: TGTGCCAGCAGTTACTCGCAGGGTGAAACCTACGAGCAGTACTTC. Translating it yields CASSYSQGETYEQYF.

This chain joins TRBV29-1 and TRBJ2-1; 7 bases fit TRBD1. There are 14 residues in the CDR3. The junction had 6 bases not matched to a gene; V was cut back by 3 bases and J by 4 bases. From germline, CDR1 is SQVTM and CDR2 ANQGSEA. This CDR3 is CSVDGDSDYNEQFF. In DNA form, the CDR3 reads TGCAGCGTTGACGGGGACAGCGATTACAATGAGCAGTTCTTC.

This chain connects TRBV5-4 to TRBJ2-2, with D perhaps TRBD2 (6 bases). There are 18 residues in the CDR3. Trimming removed 3 bases at V and 0 bases at J, with 18 bases between. From germline, CDR1 is SGHNT and CDR2 YYREEE (reference sequence). Here the CDR3 reads CASSSLPGSGTNTGELFF. CDR3 coding DNA: TGTGCCAGCAGCTCACTACCCGGTAGCGGAACGAACACCGGGGAGCTGTTTTTT.

CDR3 sequence (DNA): TGTGCCAGCAGCTTGGAAGGGACAACGAACACAGATACGCAGTATTTT. This gives the protein CASSLEGTTNTDTQYF. The chain links TRBV5-5 to TRBJ2-3; D might be TRBD1 (6 bases). CDR1 and CDR2 (germline): SGHKS, YYEKEE (reference sequence). The CDR3 covers 16 residues. The ends were cut back, 0 bases at V and 2 bases at J, with 13 bases in the middle.

The rearrangement joins TRBV19 to TRBJ2-7, with a weak D call TRBD1 (6 bases). Trimming removed 5 bases at V and 7 bases at J, with 18 bases between. Germline CDR1 and CDR2: LNHDA and SQIVND (reference sequence). This CDR3 is built from 14 residues. CDR3 sequence: CASSPFLGDMEQYF. The CDR3 DNA reads as TGTGCCAGTAGTCCGTTTTTGGGGGACATGGAGCAGTACTTC.

V is TRBV4-3 and J is TRBJ2-7; 7 nucleotides match TRBD1. V trimming: 0 bases; J trimming: 13 bases; junction bases outside the gene matches: 9. Germline CDR1 reads LGHNA; CDR2 reads YSLEER. The CDR3 runs 13 residues. CDR3 DNA sequence: TGCGCCAGCAGCCAAGATGGGATGGGACAGAGTTACTTC. Protein product: CASSQDGMGQSYF.

CDR3 region: CASKGLGGRDYGYTF. The CDR3 nucleotides are TGTGCCAGTAAGGGTTTGGGGGGCCGGGACTATGGCTACACCTTC. The chain joins TRBV19 to TRBJ1-2; maybe TRBD1 (6 bases). The V end was cut by 7 bases, the J end by 3 bases, with 18 bases between. The CDR3 runs 15 residues. CDR1 LNHDA and CDR2 SQIVND come from the germline V gene (reference sequence).

The chain couples TRBV18 to TRBJ1-1; D not resolved. Germline-derived CDR1 and CDR2 are KGHSH and LQKENI. V shed 5 bases and J shed 1 base, with 8 bases lying between them. The CDR3 consists of 13 residues. This chain's CDR3 is CASSTSRNTEAFF. DNA of the CDR3: TGTGCCAGCTCAACCAGCAGGAACACTGAAGCTTTCTTT.

The chain carries TRBV7-9 and TRBJ2-3; TRBD2 aligns across 11 bases. Per germline, CDR1 SEHNR and CDR2 FQNEAQ (reference sequence). J lost 6 bases, V lost 6 bases, and 8 bases had no gene match. This CDR3 has 15 residues. The CDR3 spells CASSPTGLAGDTQYF. CDR3 DNA sequence: TGTGCCAGCAGTCCAACAGGACTAGCGGGTGATACGCAGTATTTT.

On this clone: The junction departs from germline at one end; a sequencing error may be responsible. This sequence joins TRBV18 and TRBJ2-5; no clear D gene. From germline, CDR1 is KGHSH and CDR2 LQKENI. This CDR3 region has 15 residues. CDR3 sequence reads: CASSPPAGRQETQYF. DNA for the CDR3: TGTGCCAGCTCCCCACCTGCCGGTCGCCAAGAGACCCAGTACTTC.

Concerning this clone: One end of the junction does not line up with germline, which may come from a read error. CDR3 in DNA: TGCAGTGCTAGAGGGGACAGGGGAGAGAATTTT. Its protein is CSARGDRGENF. The chain uses TRBV20-1 and TRBJ2-3, with 10 bases matching TRBD1. This CDR3 region has 11 residues. Germline V gene sequence: CDR1 DFQATT, CDR2 SNEGSKA (reference sequence).

CDR3: CASSYSDRGLNEQYF. CDR3 nucleotide sequence: TGTGCCAGCAGTTACTCGGACAGGGGGCTCAACGAGCAGTACTTC. The gene calls are TRBV6-6 and TRBJ2-7, with TRBD1 identical over 11 bases. Germline CDR1 MNHNY, CDR2 SVGAGI (reference sequence). With 0 bases clipped from V and 5 bases from J, the junction kept 3 bases outside the gene matches. The CDR3 has 15 amino acids.

This clone came up once. V usage is TRBV19 and J usage is TRBJ2-1, with D perhaps TRBD1 (6 bases). CDR3 length: 15 residues. The V and J ends lost 4 bases and 2 bases respectively, with 12 bases between them. Germline V CDR1 and CDR2: LNHDA, SQIVND (reference sequence). The CDR3 region is CASSKQGVPYNEQFF. The CDR3 region has the DNA TGTGCCAGTAGTAAACAGGGTGTGCCCTACAATGAGCAGTTCTTC.

The chain combines TRBV5-5 with TRBJ2-3; 9 bases align to TRBD2. This CDR3 has 15 amino acids. CDR1 SGHKS and CDR2 YYEKEE come from the germline V gene (reference sequence). The V gene end was trimmed by 4 bases and the J gene end by 1 base; junction bases not matched to a gene: 4. The CDR3 reads CASSLWTSGTDTQYF. CDR3 nucleotide sequence: TGTGCCAGCAGCCTTTGGACTAGCGGCACAGATACGCAGTATTTT.

The gene calls are TRBV29-1 and TRBJ2-1; 7 bases map to TRBD1. The ends lost 4 bases at V and 0 bases at J; junction bases unmatched: 9. CDR1 is SQVTM, CDR2 ANQGSEA, per germline. The CDR3 is 16 amino acids. CDR3 bases: TGCAGCGTTGCAATACAGGGGTTTAGCTCCTACAATGAGCAGTTCTTC. The encoded protein is CSVAIQGFSSYNEQFF.

The chain joins TRBV30 to TRBJ1-3; 9 bases match TRBD1. The ends lost 4 bases at V and 4 bases at J; junction bases unmatched: 8. Germline V gene lookup returns CDR1 GTSNPN and CDR2 SVGIG (reference sequence). The CDR3 consists of 15 residues. CDR3 DNA: TGTGCCTGGACTGGACAGGGGATGGGAGGAAACACCATATATTTT. Translating it yields CAWTGQGMGGNTIYF.

The chain links TRBV7-2 to TRBJ1-5; the match to TRBD1 covers 8 bases. The germline V gene encodes CDR1 SGHTA and CDR2 FQGNSA. V lost 4 bases and J lost 2; bases outside the gene matches: 4. The CDR3 length is 15 residues. The CDR3 coding sequence is TGTGCCAGCAGCTCAAAGACAGGGGGCAATCAGCCCCAGCATTTT. Protein product: CASSSKTGGNQPQHF.

In its sample, this clone was seen once. Different DNA sequences within this sample yield the same CDR3. The chain couples TRBV7-2 to TRBJ1-1, with D unclear. The germline V and J ends were trimmed by 0 bases and 0 bases, with 8 bases remaining between them. The germline CDR1 and CDR2 sequences are SGHTA and FQGNSA. The length of the CDR3 is 15 residues. DNA of the CDR3: TGTGCCAGCAGCTTAGCTGGAGGATTGAACACTGAAGCTTTCTTT. Translated: CASSLAGGLNTEAFF.

The chain carries TRBV18 and TRBJ2-5, with D tentatively TRBD2 (5 bases). In germline, CDR1 is KGHSH, CDR2 LQKENI. V lost 5 bases, J lost 5 bases, and 12 bases lay in between. The CDR3 loop spans 13 amino acids. CDR3 in DNA: TGTGCCAGCTCAGCGGAGGTGGTGGAGACCCAGTACTTC. Protein: CASSAEVVETQYF.

This clone was seen once. The chain uses TRBV5-4 and TRBJ2-5; 9 bases are shared with TRBD1. V lost 0 bases and J lost 8; bases outside the gene matches: 5. The length of the CDR3 is 14 residues. Per the germline V gene, CDR1 is SGHNT and CDR2 is YYREEE (reference sequence). DNA of the CDR3: TGTGCCAGCAGCTTGGGGGGACAGGGATTTACCCAGTACTTC. Translating gives CASSLGGQGFTQYF.

This clone has just one count. This specimen includes other DNA sequences encoding the same CDR3. The genes are TRBV18 and TRBJ1-3; D call uncertain. The CDR3 totals 14 residues. Germline V gives CDR1 KGHSH, CDR2 LQKENI. Between the trimmed V and J ends, which lost 3 bases and 1 base, there was a span of 7 bases. The CDR3 spells CASSPTDSGNTIYF. The CDR3 coding sequence is TGTGCCAGCTCACCGACGGATTCTGGAAACACCATATATTTT.

The genes are TRBV6-1 and TRBJ1-1; D uncertain. The CDR3 runs to 14 residues. Between the trimmed V and J ends, which lost 4 bases and 6 bases, there was a span of 15 bases. CDR1 is MNHNS and CDR2 is SASEGT in the germline V gene. CDR3 loop: CASSVWPNSAEAFF. The DNA of the CDR3 is TGTGCCAGCAGTGTTTGGCCCAATAGCGCTGAAGCTTTCTTT.